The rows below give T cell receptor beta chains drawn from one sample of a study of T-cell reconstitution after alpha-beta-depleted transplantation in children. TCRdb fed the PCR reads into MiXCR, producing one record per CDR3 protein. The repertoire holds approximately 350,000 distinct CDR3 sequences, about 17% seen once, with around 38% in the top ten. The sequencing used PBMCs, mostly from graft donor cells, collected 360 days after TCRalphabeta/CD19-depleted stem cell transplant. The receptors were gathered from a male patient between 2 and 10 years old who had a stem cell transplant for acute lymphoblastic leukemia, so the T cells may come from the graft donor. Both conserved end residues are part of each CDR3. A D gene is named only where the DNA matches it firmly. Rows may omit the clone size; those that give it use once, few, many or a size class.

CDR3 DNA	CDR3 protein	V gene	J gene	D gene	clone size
TGCGCCAGCAGCCAAGGAAGGGTACTTAGGTCCGGGGAGCTGTTTTTT	CASSQGRVLRSGELFF	TRBV4-3	TRBJ2-2	.	.
TGTGCCAGCAGGGGGGACAGGGCCTACGAGCAGTACTTC	CASRGDRAYEQYF	TRBV7-9	TRBJ2-7	TRBD1	.
TGTGCCAGCAGCGTAGGTCAGAGTGGCACTGAAGCTTTCTTT	CASSVGQSGTEAFF	TRBV9	TRBJ1-1	.	few
TGCAGTGCAAGGGACCCGGGGCCCCGTTCCTTATTCAATGAGCAGTTCTTC	CSARDPGPRSLFNEQFF	TRBV20-1	TRBJ2-1	.	many
TGTGCCACCAGCCGTGGAGGCGGGAGCTCCTACGAGCAGTACTTC	CATSRGGGSSYEQYF	TRBV15	TRBJ2-7	TRBD2	few
TGCAGTGCTAGAGTTTACAGTCTATCTAGCACAGATACGCAGTATTTT	CSARVYSLSSTDTQYF	TRBV20-1	TRBJ2-3	.	many
TGCAGCGCTCGACCAAGCGGGACCATAATTCAGTACTTC	CSARPSGTIIQYF	TRBV29-1	TRBJ2-4	TRBD2	.
TGTGCCAGCAAAGGTCAGCTCTCTGGGGCCAACGTCCTGACTTTC	CASKGQLSGANVLTF	TRBV7-2	TRBJ2-6	.	few
TGCAGCGTCGAGGGACTATCATACGAGCAGTACTTC	CSVEGLSYEQYF	TRBV29-1	TRBJ2-7	TRBD2	.
TGCAGTGCTAGAGCTAGTGAGCAGTTCTTC	CSARASEQFF	TRBV20-1	TRBJ2-1	.	few
TGTGCCAGCAGTTTATTTATTGGCTGGGAGCTGTTTTTT	CASSLFIGWELFF	TRBV12-3/TRBV12-4	TRBJ2-2	.	few